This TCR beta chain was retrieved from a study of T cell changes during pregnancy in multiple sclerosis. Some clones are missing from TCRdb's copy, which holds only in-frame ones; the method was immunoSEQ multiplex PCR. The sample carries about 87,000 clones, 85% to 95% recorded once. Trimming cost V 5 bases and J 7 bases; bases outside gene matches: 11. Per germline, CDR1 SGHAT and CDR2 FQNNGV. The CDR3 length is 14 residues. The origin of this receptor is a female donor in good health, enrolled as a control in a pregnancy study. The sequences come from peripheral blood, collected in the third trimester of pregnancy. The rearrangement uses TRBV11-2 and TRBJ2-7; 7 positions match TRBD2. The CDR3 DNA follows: TGTGCCAGCAGCCTGCCCGGGAGGCCCCTAGAGCAGTACTTC. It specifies CASSLPGRPLEQYF.